Described below is a single TCR beta chain sequence and its context. The CDR3 covers 14 residues. The data originate from a study of shared T cell receptors in the human thymus. Using immunoSEQ multiplex PCR, the repertoire was profiled, and TCRdb retains in-frame clones only, with some absent. The sample has under 850,000 clones, approximately 87% seen once. These data also featured in a second study, about human thymus T cells. Per that paper: Thymus was obtained from resections taken during corrective heart surgery.

The specimen sequenced was thymocytes. This chain joins TRBV12-2 and TRBJ2-5; the tabulated D call, TRBD1, remains unverified against the DNA. TRBV12-2 is deemed a pseudogene. This TCR derives from a boy under two years old with a congenital heart defect. The CDR3 DNA follows: TGTGCAAGTCGCCCCCCCGACAGTCAAGAGACCCAGTACTTC. Translating gives CASRPPDSQETQYF.